The 7 T cell receptor beta chains below come from one sample, sequenced in a study of T-cell memory formation after mild COVID-19. TCRdb re-analysed the 5' RACE reads in MiXCR, keeping a single row per CDR3 protein. This table has about 90,000 distinct CDR3 sequences, approximately 13% appearing once. Sequencing was carried out using PBMCs or a T cell subset sorted from them (not recorded which). These receptors came from an adult woman who had mild COVID-19 (a few samples of this study predate the infection). Cell type and time point are not known.

In its sample, this clonotype was seen a few times. V usage is TRBV20-1 and J usage is TRBJ2-7; the D gene is possibly TRBD1 (5 bases). Germline V gene lookup returns CDR1 DFQATT and CDR2 SNEGSKA (reference sequence). Trimming left V 0 bases short and J 0 bases short, with 12 bases between. The length of the CDR3 is 15 residues. The CDR3, as DNA: TGCAGTGCTAGAGATCTGGACGACAGCTCCTACGAGCAGTACTTC. Amino acid sequence: CSARDLDDSSYEQYF.

The chain carries TRBV7-3 and TRBJ2-5; TRBD2 matches 7 bases. CDR1 is SGHTA and CDR2 is FQGTGA in the germline V gene. This CDR3 comprises 16 residues. V trimming: 0 bases; J trimming: 5 bases; junction bases outside the gene matches: 9. CDR3 sequence (DNA): TGTGCCAGCAGCTTAACGGGGACTACCAGCGGGGAGACCCAGTACTTC. Its translation is CASSLTGTTSGETQYF. The full variable domain, with the rest looked up from reference TRBV7-3 and TRBJ2-5, is GAGVSQTPSNKVTEKGKYVELRCDPISGHTALYWYRQSLGQGPEFLIYFQGTGAADDSGLPNDRFFAVRPEGSVSTLKIQRTERGDSAVYLCASSLTGTTSGETQYFGPGTRLLVL.

This clonotype was picked up a small number of times. V gene TRBV14 combines with J gene TRBJ2-7; tentative D call: TRBD2 (6 bases). Germline assignment: CDR1 SGHDN and CDR2 FVKESK. Trimming took 4 bases from V and 2 from J, leaving 18 bases between them. CDR3 length equals 16 residues. CDR3 region: CASSPSQLAFPYEQYF. The CDR3 nucleotides read TGTGCCAGCAGCCCAAGCCAACTAGCTTTCCCCTACGAGCAGTACTTC.

In this sample, this clonotype turned up many times. This sequence joins TRBV6-6 and TRBJ2-2, with TRBD2 identical over 7 bases. This CDR3 region has 16 residues. V shed 5 bases and J 5 bases; nucleotides not matched to a gene: 11. Germline CDR1 is MNHNY and CDR2 is SVGAGI (reference sequence). CDR3 bases: TGTGCCAGCAGTCCATGGGCCAGCGGGGTTACCGGGGAGCTGTTTTTT. Its translation: CASSPWASGVTGELFF.

This clonotype has a handful of counts. CDR3 loop: CASSLYGYGYTF. In nucleotides, the CDR3 is TGCGCCAGCAGCTTGTACGGGTATGGCTACACCTTC. This chain uses TRBV5-1 with TRBJ1-2; D remains unclear. The CDR3 contains 12 residues. Trimming pared 1 base from V and 5 bases from J, leaving 6 bases between. CDR1 SGHRS and CDR2 YFSETQ come from the germline V gene.

In this sample, this clonotype turned up a few times. The rearrangement joins TRBV2 to TRBJ1-5; D call uncertain. Looked up from germline, CDR1 is SNHLY and CDR2 is FYNNEI. Trimming shortened V by 1 base and J by 6 bases, and 10 bases separated the two germline ends. This CDR3 is built from 14 residues. CDR3 sequence: CASSEGRGIQPQHF. The CDR3 coding sequence is TGTGCCAGCAGTGAAGGTCGGGGAATTCAGCCCCAGCATTTT.

This clonotype appeared a few times. This chain joins TRBV4-1 and TRBJ2-2; the D gene is possibly TRBD2 (6 bases). The CDR3 runs 15 residues. V lost 6 bases, J lost 7 bases, and 18 bases lay in between. Germline CDR1 MGHRA, CDR2 YSYEKL. CDR3 residues: CASSGAGQAVGELFF. The CDR3 DNA sequence: TGCGCCAGCAGTGGCGCGGGGCAGGCTGTCGGGGAGCTGTTTTTT.